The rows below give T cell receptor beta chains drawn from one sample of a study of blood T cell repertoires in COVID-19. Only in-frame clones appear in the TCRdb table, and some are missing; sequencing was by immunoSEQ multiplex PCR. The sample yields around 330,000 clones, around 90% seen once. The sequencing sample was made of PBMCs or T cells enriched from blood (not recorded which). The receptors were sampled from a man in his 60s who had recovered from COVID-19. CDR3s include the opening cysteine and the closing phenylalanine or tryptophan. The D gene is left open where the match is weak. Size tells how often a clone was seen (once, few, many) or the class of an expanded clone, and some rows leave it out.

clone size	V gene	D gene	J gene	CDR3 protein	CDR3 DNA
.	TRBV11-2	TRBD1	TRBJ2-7	CASSYSGTGVYEQYF	TGTGCCAGCAGCTATTCCGGGACAGGGGTCTACGAGCAGTACTTC
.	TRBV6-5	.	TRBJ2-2	CASASGKGIPGELFF	TGTGCCAGCGCCTCCGGGAAGGGTATCCCCGGGGAGCTGTTTTTT
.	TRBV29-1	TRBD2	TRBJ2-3	CSAPIQGLGGSTDTQYF	TGCAGCGCCCCAATCCAGGGACTAGGGGGAAGCACAGATACGCAGTATTTT
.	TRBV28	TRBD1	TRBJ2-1	CASSQKGQGNNEQFF	TGTGCCAGCAGTCAGAAGGGACAGGGGAACAATGAGCAGTTCTTC
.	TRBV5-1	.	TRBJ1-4	CASSFGRRGGNEKLFF	TGCGCCAGCAGCTTTGGGAGAAGGGGGGGCAATGAAAAACTGTTTTTT
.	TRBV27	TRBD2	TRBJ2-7	CASSLSGGRYEQYF	TGTGCCAGCAGTTTATCGGGCGGGAGGTACGAGCAGTACTTC
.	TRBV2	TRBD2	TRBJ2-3	CASSEAIGGTDTQYF	TGTGCCAGCAGTGAAGCGATCGGGGGGACAGATACGCAGTATTTT
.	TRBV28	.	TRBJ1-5	CASSLEGYSNQPQHF	TGTGCCAGCAGTTTGGAGGGTTATAGCAATCAGCCCCAGCATTTT
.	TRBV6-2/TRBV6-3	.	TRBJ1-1	CASSNRVRNTEAFF	TGTGCCAGCAGTAATCGGGTTCGGAACACTGAAGCTTTCTTT
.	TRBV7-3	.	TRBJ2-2	CASSSGLSPSNTGELFF	TGTGCCAGCAGCTCGGGACTTAGCCCCTCAAACACCGGGGAGCTGTTTTTT
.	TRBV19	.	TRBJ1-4	CASSRGIQREKLFF	TGTGCCAGTAGTCGAGGGATTCAGAGGGAAAAACTGTTTTTT
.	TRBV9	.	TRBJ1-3	CASSVGGAGNTIYF	TGTGCCAGCAGCGTAGGGGGAGCTGGAAACACCATATATTTT
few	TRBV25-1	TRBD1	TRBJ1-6	CATTVGTGVGSPLHF	TGTGCCACGACGGTTGGGACAGGGGTTGGTTCACCCCTCCACTTT
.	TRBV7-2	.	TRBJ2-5	CASSLVGGRGLQETQYF	TGTGCCAGCAGCTTAGTAGGGGGCAGGGGACTCCAAGAGACCCAGTACTTC
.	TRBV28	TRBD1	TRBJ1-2	CASSPTGLSGYGYTF	TGTGCCAGCAGCCCGACAGGGCTCAGTGGCTATGGCTACACCTTC
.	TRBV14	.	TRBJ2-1	CASSQDLYNEQFF	TGTGCCAGCAGCCAAGACCTGTACAATGAGCAGTTCTTC
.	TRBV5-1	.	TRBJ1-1	CASKNRNGNTEAFF	TGCGCCAGCAAGAACAGGAATGGGAACACTGAAGCTTTCTTT
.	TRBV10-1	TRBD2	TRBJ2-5	CASSTGLAGVGETQYF	TGCGCCAGCAGTACGGGACTAGCGGGAGTTGGAGAGACCCAGTACTTC
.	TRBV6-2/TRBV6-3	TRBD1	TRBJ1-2	CASSLGQGYEYGYTF	TGTGCCAGCAGCCTTGGACAGGGCTATGAGTATGGCTACACCTTC
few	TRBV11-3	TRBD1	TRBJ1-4	CAITTGTVDTNEKLFF	TGTGCCATCACTACCGGGACAGTGGACACTAATGAAAAACTGTTTTTT
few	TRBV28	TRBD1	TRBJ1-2	CASSLLTGGLYGYTF	TGTGCCAGCAGTTTATTGACAGGGGGCTTATATGGCTACACCTTC
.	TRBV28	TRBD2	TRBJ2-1	CASSFRLAGVGRDDEQFF	TGTGCCAGCAGTTTCCGGCTAGCGGGAGTAGGTAGGGACGATGAGCAGTTCTTC
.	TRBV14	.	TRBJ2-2	CASSQDWGRLRSGELFF	TGTGCCAGCAGCCAAGATTGGGGCAGACTTCGGTCCGGGGAGCTGTTTTTT
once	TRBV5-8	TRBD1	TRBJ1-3	CASSLDGQGMVGNTIYF	TGTGCCAGCAGCTTGGATGGACAGGGGATGGTCGGAAACACCATATATTTT
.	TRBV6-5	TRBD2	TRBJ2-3	CASSYSSGSTDTQYF	TGTGCCAGCAGTTATTCTAGCGGGAGCACAGATACGCAGTATTTT
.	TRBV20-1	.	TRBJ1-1	CSASGVPGLMNTEAFF	TGCAGTGCTAGTGGGGTTCCAGGATTAATGAACACTGAAGCTTTCTTT
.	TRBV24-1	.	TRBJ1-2	CATSGRTVTELYGYTF	TGTGCCACCAGTGGGCGGACAGTTACCGAACTCTATGGCTACACCTTC
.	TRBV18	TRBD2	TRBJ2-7	CASSSTQVLTSGRIYEQYF	TGTGCCAGCTCCTCGACGCAGGTACTTACTAGCGGGAGGATATACGAGCAGTACTTC
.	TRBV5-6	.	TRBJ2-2	CASSWGLDTNTGELFF	TGTGCCAGCAGCTGGGGACTTGACACTAACACCGGGGAGCTGTTTTTT
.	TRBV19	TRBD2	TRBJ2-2	CASSPTGRFNTGELFF	TGTGCCAGTAGCCCCACCGGGAGGTTTAACACCGGGGAGCTGTTTTTT
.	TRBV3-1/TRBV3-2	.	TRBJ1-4	CASSQDQEFNEKLFF	TGTGCCAGCAGCCAAGACCAGGAATTTAATGAAAAACTGTTTTTT
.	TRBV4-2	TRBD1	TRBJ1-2	CASSQSLGQGANYGYTF	TGTGCCAGCAGCCAGAGCTTAGGACAGGGGGCGAACTATGGCTACACCTTC
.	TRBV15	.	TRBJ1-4	CATSRAGIDEKLFF	TGTGCCACCAGCAGAGCGGGTATTGATGAAAAACTGTTTTTT
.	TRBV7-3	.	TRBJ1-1	CASSLRMNTEAFF	TGTGCCAGCAGCTTGCGGATGAACACTGAAGCTTTCTTT
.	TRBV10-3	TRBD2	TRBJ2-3	CAISIAGDGTDTQYF	TGTGCCATCAGTATAGCGGGAGACGGCACAGATACGCAGTATTTT
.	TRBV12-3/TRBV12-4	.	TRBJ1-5	CASSLSDQPQHF	TGTGCCAGCAGTTTAAGCGATCAGCCCCAGCATTTT
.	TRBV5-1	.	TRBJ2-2	CASSLDPPVAGELFF	TGCGCCAGCAGCTTGGATCCCCCGGTCGCCGGGGAGCTGTTTTTT
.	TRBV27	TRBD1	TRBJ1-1	CASSARDSEAFF	TGTGCCAGCAGTGCCCGGGACAGTGAAGCTTTCTTT
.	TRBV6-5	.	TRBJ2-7	CASSKNTEQYF	TGTGCCAGCAGTAAAAACACGGAGCAGTACTTC
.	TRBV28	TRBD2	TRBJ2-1	CASSPGQGTSGSLYNEQFF	TGTGCCAGCAGTCCGGGACAGGGTACTAGCGGGAGTTTGTACAATGAGCAGTTCTTC
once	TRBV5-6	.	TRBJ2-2	CASSLPSGSNTGELFF	TGTGCCAGCAGCTTACCTTCCGGTTCGAACACCGGGGAGCTGTTTTTT
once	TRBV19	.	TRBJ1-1	CASKGEAFLNTEAFF	TGTGCCAGTAAGGGGGAAGCTTTTTTGAACACTGAAGCTTTCTTT
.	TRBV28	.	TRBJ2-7	CASSLWAGQKVEQYF	TGTGCCAGCAGTTTATGGGCAGGGCAAAAGGTGGAGCAGTACTTC
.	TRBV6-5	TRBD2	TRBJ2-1	CASSYRTSAYNEQFF	TGTGCCAGCAGTTACCGGACTAGCGCATACAATGAGCAGTTCTTC
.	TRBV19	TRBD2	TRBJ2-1	CASSADGPGLAGYNEQFF	TGTGCCAGTAGTGCGGATGGGCCGGGACTAGCGGGATACAATGAGCAGTTCTTC
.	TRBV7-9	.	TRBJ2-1	CASSSATGTNEQFF	TGTGCCAGCAGCTCCGCGACAGGTACCAATGAGCAGTTCTTC
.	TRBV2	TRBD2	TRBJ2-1	CASRQRDSSYNEQFF	TGTGCCAGCAGGCAGCGGGATTCCTCCTACAATGAGCAGTTCTTC
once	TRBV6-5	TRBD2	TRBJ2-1	CASSWTSGRDNEQFF	TGTGCCAGCAGTTGGACTAGCGGGAGGGATAATGAGCAGTTCTTC
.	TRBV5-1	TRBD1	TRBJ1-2	CASSSGTGGFGYTF	TGCGCCAGCAGCTCCGGGACAGGGGGCTTTGGCTACACCTTC
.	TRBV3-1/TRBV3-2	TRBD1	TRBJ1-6	CASSHQGARNSPLHF	TGTGCCAGCAGCCATCAGGGGGCGCGGAATTCACCCCTCCACTTT
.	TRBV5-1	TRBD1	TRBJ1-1	CASSRTGGNTEAFF	TGCGCCAGCAGCCGGACAGGGGGCAACACTGAAGCTTTCTTT
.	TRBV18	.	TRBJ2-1	CASSPQTLGDEQFF	TGTGCCAGCTCACCTCAAACGCTAGGGGATGAGCAGTTCTTC
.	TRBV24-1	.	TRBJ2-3	CATNRGTTDTQYF	TGTGCCACCAACCGGGGGACCACAGATACGCAGTATTTT
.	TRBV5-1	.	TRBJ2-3	CASSFPDSYRTDTQYF	TGCGCCAGCAGCTTCCCAGACAGTTATCGCACAGATACGCAGTATTTT
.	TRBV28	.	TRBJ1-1	CASTGQTSEAFF	TGTGCCAGCACCGGACAGACTTCTGAAGCTTTCTTT